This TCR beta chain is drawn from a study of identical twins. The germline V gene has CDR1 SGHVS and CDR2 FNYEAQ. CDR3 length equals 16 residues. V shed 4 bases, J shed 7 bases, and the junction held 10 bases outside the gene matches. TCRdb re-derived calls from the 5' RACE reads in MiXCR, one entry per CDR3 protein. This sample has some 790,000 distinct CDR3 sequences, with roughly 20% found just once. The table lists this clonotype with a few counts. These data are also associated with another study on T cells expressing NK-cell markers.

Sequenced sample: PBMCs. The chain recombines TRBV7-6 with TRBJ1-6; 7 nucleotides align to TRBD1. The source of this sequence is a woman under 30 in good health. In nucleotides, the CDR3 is TGTGCCAGCAGCTCGAAACCGGGACAGAAGAATTCACCCCTCCACTTT. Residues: CASSSKPGQKNSPLHF.